Detailed here is one TCR beta chain. The antigen it binds to is not known. One base away there is no much larger clone; base qualities are not given. There are 15 amino acids in the CDR3, from cysteine to phenylalanine inclusive. The DNA shown is the 45-base CDR3, in frame from base 1. For CDR1 and CDR2, the germline V gene lists SGHTS and YDEGEE. Deletion took 0 bases off V and 0 bases off J, with a span of 8 bases between the germline ends. The immunoSEQ hsTCRB v3.0 assay was used at survey level resolution to sequence the TRB variable region. A depth of about 35,000-55,000 T-cell genomes per sample was targeted for TRB sequencing. An Illumina MiSeq with a v3 150-cycle kit was used to sequence the pooled TRB libraries. The original pipeline was this. Repertoire analysis was run in R within a reproducible Nextflow workflow that covered QC, data transformation and analysis. LymphoSeq2, an R package for exploring AIRR-Seq data, was used to implement custom analyses. A few samples that produced fewer than 5000 total TRB sequences were removed, so 190 or so HIV repertoires were analyzed. Among the 180 or so HIV repertoires that were kept, around 60 were collected before ART initiation and 120 to 140 were collected after ART initiation. Repertoires were downsampled to 5000 TRB nucleotide sequences, with summary statistics averaged over 100 downsampling iterations. Only TRB sequences with CDR3 regions of at least seven amino acids were retained for analysis. Diversity was assessed using a clonality score derived from Shannon entropy and using the Gini coefficient. In the repertoire networks, any two of the top 5000 CDR3 amino acid sequences were linked whenever the two sequences differed by an edit distance of one. For TRB CDR3 amino acid sequences, GLIPH2 was used to predict antigen specificity groups and MHC restriction. To flag known associations with CMV, EBV, HIV or tissue antigens, CDR3 amino acid sequences were compared against VDJdb and McPAS-TCR. Pre-ART, post-ART and control groups were compared with Wilcoxon signed-rank tests and Holm-Bonferroni correction. This is the immuneACCESS table as TCRdb keeps it, with only in-frame sequences that have V and J called. A part of the clones is gone; compared with another copy, unresolved V genes explain less than half, and the rest is unexplained. The V and J calls and the clone size are those of that table, but D and trimming were determined from the DNA. The sample yields 35,000 to 40,000 clones; 82% were counted once. The leading ten clones occupy around 14% of the sample.

This entry is derived from a study of long-term antiretroviral therapy in people with HIV (dated by TCRdb to about 2022). Some background on the complete study: The earliest samples were collected approximately a decade before the 2015 WHO recommendation for immediate ART, a period when ART was typically delayed until CD4 counts fell. No cross-contamination during QIAcube processing was seen in test extractions of a monoclonal T-cell line run alongside 33 polyclonal samples. About 40% of the roughly 30 participants with HIV were female. From some 33 adults with confirmed HIV infection, the cohort provided 150 to 200 cryopreserved PBMC samples, gathered serially across a mean of around 6 years (range 1-12). Whether ART initiation and durable HIV suppression were associated with changes in peripheral blood TRB repertoire composition and diversity was tested in a retrospective serial study.

To be included, a participant needed at least one PBMC sample from before ART initiation plus at least two post-ART samples. All participants with HIV were treated in the United States of America. Before DNA extraction, cryopreserved samples of 1-10 million PBMC were thawed and then washed. At the time of the earliest PBMC sample, participants with HIV were aged between roughly 20 and 54 years. PBMC samples were contributed by each participant from 1-4 timepoints before ART initiation and 2-8 timepoints after ART initiation, with a median of 7 samples. Serial HIV viral load, CD4+ T-cell count, ART history and demographic data were obtained for every participant. Using a Qiagen kit on a QIAcube, genomic DNA was extracted from unsorted PBMC, with samples processed in batches of 12. Results the study describes overall, beyond this receptor: Compared with controls, HIV repertoires had narrower CDR3 length ranges, and the network structure pointed to an antigen-experienced repertoire that shifted only slightly toward naive after ART. Limited PBMC availability meant only the TCR beta chain was sequenced, without alpha chain pairing. Because pre-ART samples had limited cell numbers, profiling was done on unsorted PBMC rather than on sorted CD4+ and CD8+ T cells. Expanded TRB clones identified before ART initiation dominated the repertoire at all time points, although this dominance fluctuated and declined in many PLHIV after ART. Samples dated from 2004 to 2017, and the ART regimens used may be less effective than current ones. Inferences about post-ART repertoire changes are limited because no data were available on ART adherence, viral resistance or therapy changes. Starting ART was linked to a significant rise in TRB diversity, yet even with long-term ART the diversity remained significantly lower than in transplant donor controls.

Recombination connected TRBV5-8 to TRBJ2-3; TRBD2 is possibly the D segment (6 matching bases). The starting material was unsorted PBMCs, obtained 0.3 years after starting antiretroviral therapy. The receptor's source is a man aged 18 to 35 with HIV. The DNA reads TGTGCCAGCAGCTTGGCGGGGGTTAGCACAGATACGCAGTATTTT. It translates to CASSLAGVSTDTQYF.